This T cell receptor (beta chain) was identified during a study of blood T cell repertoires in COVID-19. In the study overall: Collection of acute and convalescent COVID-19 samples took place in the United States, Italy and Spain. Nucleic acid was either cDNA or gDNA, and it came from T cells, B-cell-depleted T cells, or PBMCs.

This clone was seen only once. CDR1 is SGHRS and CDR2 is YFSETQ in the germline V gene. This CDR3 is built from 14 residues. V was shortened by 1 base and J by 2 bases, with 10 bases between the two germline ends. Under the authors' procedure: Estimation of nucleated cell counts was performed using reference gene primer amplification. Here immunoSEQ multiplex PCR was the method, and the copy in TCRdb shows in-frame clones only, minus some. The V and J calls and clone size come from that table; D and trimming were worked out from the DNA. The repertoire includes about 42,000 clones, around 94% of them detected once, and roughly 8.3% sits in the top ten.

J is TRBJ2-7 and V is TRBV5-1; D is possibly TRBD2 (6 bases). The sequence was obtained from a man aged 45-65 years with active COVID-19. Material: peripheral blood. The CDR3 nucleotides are TGCGCCAGCAGCTTGCGCGGGGAGACCTACGAGCAGTACTTC. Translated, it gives CASSLRGETYEQYF.